This T cell receptor beta chain was observed in a study of blood T cell repertoires in COVID-19. Overall study: Samples of COVID-19 (acute and convalescent) were obtained from the United States, Italy and Spain.

The CDR3 runs 17 residues. The germline CDR1 and CDR2 sequences are MDHEN and SYDVKM. Trimming shortened V by 2 bases and J by 0 bases, and 16 bases separated the two germline ends. This clone came up a few times. Only in-frame clones appear in the TCRdb table, and some are missing; sequencing was by immunoSEQ multiplex PCR. This sample yields about 380,000 clones, of which more than 80% are seen a single time; more than 1% belongs to the top ten. The chain employs TRBV28 and TRBJ1-1, with TRBD1 as a possible D gene (5 bases). The sequencing input was peripheral blood. This TCR was sampled from a man in his forties or fifties with acute or convalescent COVID-19. The CDR3: CASSLLGTATMNTEAFF. The CDR3 DNA follows: TGTGCCAGCAGTTTACTAGGGACTGCGACCATGAACACTGAAGCTTTCTTT.